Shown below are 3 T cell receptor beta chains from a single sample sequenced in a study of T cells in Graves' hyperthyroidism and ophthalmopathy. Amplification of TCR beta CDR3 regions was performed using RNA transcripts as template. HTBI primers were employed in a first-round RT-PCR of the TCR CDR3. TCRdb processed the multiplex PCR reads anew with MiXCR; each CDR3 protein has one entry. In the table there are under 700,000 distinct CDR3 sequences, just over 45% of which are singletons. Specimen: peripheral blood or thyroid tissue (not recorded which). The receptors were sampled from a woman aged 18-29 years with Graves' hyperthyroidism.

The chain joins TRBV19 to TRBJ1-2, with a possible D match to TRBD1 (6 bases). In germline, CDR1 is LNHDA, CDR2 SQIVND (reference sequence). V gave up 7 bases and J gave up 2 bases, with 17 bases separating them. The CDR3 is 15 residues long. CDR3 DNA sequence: TGTGCCAGTACAAAGACCGGGACACCGAACTATGGCTACACCTTC. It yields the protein CASTKTGTPNYGYTF.

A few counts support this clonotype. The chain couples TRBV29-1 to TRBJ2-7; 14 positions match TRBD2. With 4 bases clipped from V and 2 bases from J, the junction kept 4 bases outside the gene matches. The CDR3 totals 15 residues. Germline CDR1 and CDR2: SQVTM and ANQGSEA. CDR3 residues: CSVVRLAGGAYEQYF. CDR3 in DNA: TGCAGCGTTGTCCGACTAGCGGGGGGGGCCTACGAGCAGTACTTC.

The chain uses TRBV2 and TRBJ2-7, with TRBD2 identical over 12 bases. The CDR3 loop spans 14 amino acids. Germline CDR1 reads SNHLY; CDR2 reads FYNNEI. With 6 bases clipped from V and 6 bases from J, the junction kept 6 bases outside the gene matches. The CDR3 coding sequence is TGTGCCAGCAGCGGACTAGCGGGACCTACCGAGCAGTACTTC. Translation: CASSGLAGPTEQYF.